The 20 T cell receptor beta chains listed next were all sequenced from one sample in a study of glioma-infiltrating T cells. The iRepertoire nested amplicon-rescue multiplex PCR amplified TCR alpha and beta CDR3s from RNA. MiXCR was run by TCRdb on the multiplex PCR reads, yielding one entry per CDR3 protein. The sample shows more than 300,000 distinct CDR3 sequences, 41% of them seen only once. Sequencing was carried out using glioma tissue, nonneoplastic brain tissue, or PBMCs (not recorded which). These receptor sequences come from a human donor with low-grade glioma or glioblastoma, undergoing nonglioma brain surgery, or in good health (not recorded which).

J is TRBJ1-2 and V is TRBV28; 7 bases are shared with TRBD1. CDR3 length: 13 residues. From germline, CDR1 is MDHEN and CDR2 SYDVKM. Losses at the gene ends were 6 bases for V and 7 bases for J; bases not matched to a gene: 8. Here the CDR3 reads CASRPTGDRGYTF. The CDR3 DNA reads as TGTGCCAGCAGACCCACAGGGGATCGTGGCTACACCTTC.

This chain connects TRBV20-1 to TRBJ1-3; D unresolved. This CDR3 is built from 14 residues. V lost 7 bases and J lost 0, with 13 bases in between. Germline V gene data show CDR1 as DFQATT and CDR2 as SNEGSKA (reference sequence). The CDR3 loop is CSVIRAASGNTIYF. The CDR3, as DNA: TGCAGTGTTATTCGGGCCGCCTCTGGAAACACCATATATTTT.

This clonotype was recorded many times. The chain couples TRBV4-1 to TRBJ2-1; 7 bases are shared with TRBD1. Per the germline V gene, CDR1 is MGHRA and CDR2 is YSYEKL. Losses at the gene ends were 2 bases for V and 8 bases for J; bases not matched to a gene: 6. The CDR3 is made up of 14 amino acids. For the CDR3, the DNA is TGCGCCAGCAGCCAACCGACAGGGATGGATGAGCAGTTCTTC. Translating gives CASSQPTGMDEQFF.

V usage is TRBV7-9 and J usage is TRBJ2-7, with D perhaps TRBD1 or TRBD2 (5 bases each). This CDR3 contains 13 residues. Germline V gene data show CDR1 as SEHNR and CDR2 as FQNEAQ (reference sequence). V was clipped by 0 bases and J by 3 bases, with 6 bases between them. Here the CDR3 reads CASSLAGVYEQYF. DNA for the CDR3: TGTGCCAGCAGCTTAGCGGGGGTCTACGAGCAGTACTTC.

Ten or more counts support this clonotype. This chain joins TRBV28 and TRBJ2-7; possible D gene TRBD1, 6 bases. V gave up 3 bases and J gave up 2 bases, with 11 bases separating them. The CDR3 loop spans 14 amino acids. CDR1 and CDR2 (germline): MDHEN, SYDVKM. CDR3 sequence: CASSFVRGPYEQYF. The CDR3 bases are TGTGCCAGCAGTTTTGTCAGGGGCCCCTACGAGCAGTACTTC. The full variable domain, in which reference TRBV28 and TRBJ2-7 provide the parts outside the CDR3, is DVKVTQSSRYLVKRTGEKVFLECVQDMDHENMFWYRQDPGLGLRLIYFSYDVKMKEKGDIPEGYSVSREKKERFSLILESASTNQTSMYLCASSFVRGPYEQYFGPGTRLTVT.

This clonotype appeared a few times. The rearrangement joins TRBV7-2 to TRBJ2-5, with a possible D match to TRBD1 (5 bases). CDR1 is SGHTA, CDR2 FQGNSA, per germline. This CDR3 is 16 amino acids long. Deletions cut 2 bases from V and 5 bases from J, with 18 bases between. The CDR3 loop is CASSLRARVLGETQYF. As DNA, the CDR3 is TGTGCCAGCAGCTTACGTGCCAGGGTTTTGGGGGAGACCCAGTACTTC.

This chain uses TRBV7-9 with TRBJ2-3; a weak D match, TRBD2 (5 bases). The CDR3 contains 14 residues. Germline assignment: CDR1 SEHNR and CDR2 FQNEAQ (reference sequence). Trimming took 2 bases from V and 2 from J, leaving 8 bases between them. DNA for the CDR3: TGTGCCAGCAGCTTACTAGCTTTCACAGATACGCAGTATTTT. This translates into CASSLLAFTDTQYF.

The V and J genes are TRBV4-1 and TRBJ2-3; 11 bases match TRBD2. CDR1 is MGHRA and CDR2 is YSYEKL in the germline V gene. The CDR3 consists of 16 residues. The junction had 6 bases not matched to a gene; V was cut back by 1 base and J by 6 bases. CDR3 residues: CASSQALAGGKDTQYF. For the CDR3, the DNA is TGCGCCAGCAGCCAAGCGCTAGCGGGAGGCAAGGATACGCAGTATTTT.

Worth noting for this clonotype: One junction end disagrees with the germline gene, perhaps due to a read error. This chain links TRBV5-1 with TRBJ1-5, with TRBD1 matching over 7 bases. In germline, CDR1 is SGHRS, CDR2 YFSETQ. CDR3 length equals 13 residues. This chain's CDR3 is CASRGTDNQPQHF. In nucleotides, the CDR3 is TGCGCTAGCAGGGGGACAGATAATCAGCCCCAGCATTTT. The variable domain in full, with the rest retrieved from reference TRBV5-1 and TRBJ1-5, is KAGVTQTPRYLIKTRGQQVTLSCSPISGHRSVSWYQQTPGQGLQFLFEYFSETQRNKGNFPGRFSGRQFSNSRSEMNVSTLELGDSALYLCASRGTDNQPQHFGDGTRLSIL.

This clonotype was detected many times. The J gene is TRBJ2-1, the V gene TRBV27; 9 bases are a match to TRBD2. Trimming removed 10 bases from V and 1 base from J; junction bases left unmatched: 5. CDR3 length: 14 amino acids. Germline V gives CDR1 MNHEY, CDR2 SMNVEV (reference sequence). Written as DNA, the CDR3 is TGTGCCACCATCACTAGCGGGTCCTACAATGAGCAGTTCTTC. Protein sequence: CATITSGSYNEQFF.

J is TRBJ2-5 and V is TRBV4-1, with D uncertain. The V and J ends lost 5 bases and 2 bases respectively, with 12 bases between them. Germline V gene lookup returns CDR1 MGHRA and CDR2 YSYEKL. This CDR3 is built from 14 residues. For the CDR3, the DNA is TGCGCCAGCAGCTCCCGACCCGATCAAGAGACCCAGTACTTC. Residues: CASSSRPDQETQYF.

V gene TRBV28 combines with J gene TRBJ2-6; no firm D call. CDR3 size: 13 residues. The V gene lost 7 bases and the J gene lost 9 bases, with 13 bases spanning the gap. Germline V gene lookup returns CDR1 MDHEN and CDR2 SYDVKM. The CDR3 sequence is CASTVVLVNVLTF. The CDR3 nucleotides are TGTGCCAGCACCGTGGTCCTCGTCAACGTCCTGACTTTC.

The sample holds a few counts of this clonotype. The chain carries TRBV6-5 and TRBJ2-7, with D possibly matching TRBD1 (5 bases). In germline, CDR1 is MNHEY, CDR2 SVGAGI. This CDR3 contains 14 residues. The ends were cut back, 0 bases at V and 6 bases at J, with 12 bases in the middle. For the CDR3, the DNA is TGTGCCAGCAGTTACTCGCAGGGTAGTAGCGAGCAGTACTTC. It specifies CASSYSQGSSEQYF.

This clonotype occurred many times. The rearrangement joins TRBV27 to TRBJ1-5; no clear D gene. With 0 bases removed from V and 7 bases from J, the gap between germline ends came to 7 bases. Germline V CDR1 and CDR2: MNHEY, SMNVEV (reference sequence). CDR3 length: 13 amino acids. The CDR3 DNA is TGTGCCAGCAGTTTATCTAGGCAGCAGCCCCAGCATTTT. Translating gives CASSLSRQQPQHF.

The CDR3 nucleotides are TGTGCCACCAGTGAGACTAGTTACAATGAGCAGTTCTTC. This codes for CATSETSYNEQFF. The chain recombines TRBV24-1 with TRBJ2-1; tentative D call: TRBD2 (6 bases). Per germline, CDR1 KGHDR and CDR2 SFDVKD. Trimming took 4 bases from V and 4 from J, leaving 7 bases between them. This CDR3 spans 13 amino acids.

The table lists this clonotype with many counts. This chain links TRBV27 with TRBJ2-3; tentatively, D is TRBD2 (6 bases). CDR1 is MNHEY and CDR2 is SMNVEV in the germline V gene (reference sequence). V was cut by 6 bases and J by 0 bases, with 16 bases left in between. The CDR3 is made up of 16 amino acids. CDR3 DNA: TGTGCCAGCAGCAAACTAGCTCTGACTAGCACAGATACGCAGTATTTT. Protein: CASSKLALTSTDTQYF.

On this clonotype: Being one base from a much bigger clone, this may be a read error. V gene TRBV7-2 combines with J gene TRBJ2-3, with D possibly matching TRBD2 (5 bases). The CDR3 length is 14 residues. The germline CDR1 and CDR2 sequences are SGHTA and FQGNSA. The ends were cut back, 5 bases at V and 3 bases at J, with 12 bases in the middle. The CDR3 bases are TGTGCCAGCAGCCGCGACTATGCGACAGATACGCAGTATTTT. Its translation is CASSRDYATDTQYF.

This clonotype was detected a few times. J is TRBJ1-4 and V is TRBV6-6; 7 nucleotides agree with TRBD1. Germline V gives CDR1 MNHNY, CDR2 SVGAGI (reference sequence). J was trimmed by 3 bases and V by 2 bases; bases with no gene match: 3. The CDR3 consists of 15 residues. CDR3 amino acids: CASSYDRVSNEKLFF. The DNA of the CDR3 is TGTGCCAGCAGTTACGACAGGGTGTCTAATGAAAAACTGTTTTTT.

In regard to this clonotype: The junction departs from germline at one end; a sequencing error may be responsible. The chain is built from TRBV6-1 and TRBJ1-5; unclear D gene. Per germline, CDR1 MNHNS and CDR2 SASEGT. CDR3 length equals 12 residues. The CDR3 reads CAISEEGQPQHF. The CDR3 bases are TGTGCCATCAGTGAGGAAGGTCAGCCCCAGCATTTT.

This clonotype was detected only a few times. The chain recombines TRBV6-1 with TRBJ1-2; D call uncertain. The germline gives CDR1 MNHNS, CDR2 SASEGT. This CDR3 has 13 residues. V lost 11 bases and J 7 bases, leaving 20 bases between the germline ends. CDR3 region: CASRAVIAAGYTF. The CDR3 nucleotides read TGTGCCTCCCGTGCGGTGATCGCCGCTGGCTACACCTTC.